The 26 T cell receptor beta chains below all came from one sample that was sequenced in a study of T cells in Graves' hyperthyroidism and ophthalmopathy. RNA transcripts were the template for amplifying TCR beta CDR3 regions. The TCR CDR3 was amplified in a first-round RT-PCR using the HTBI primer set. MiXCR, run by TCRdb on the multiplex PCR reads, gives a single entry per CDR3 protein. Of about 460,000 distinct CDR3 sequences in the sample, 20% to 25% are singletons; the top ten hold around 47%. Sequenced: blood. These receptors were taken from a woman aged 70-85 years with Graves' ophthalmopathy.

The gene calls are TRBV28 and TRBJ2-5; D is ambiguous. V lost 7 bases and J lost 5, with 14 bases in between. The CDR3 sequence is 13 residues long. Germline CDR1 is MDHEN and CDR2 is SYDVKM. The CDR3 protein is CASKEGLGETQYF. In nucleotides, the CDR3 is TGTGCCAGCAAGGAAGGGCTGGGGGAGACCCAGTACTTC.

The CDR3 region is CASRGQGTYGYTF. CDR3 nucleotide sequence: TGTGCCAGCAGAGGACAGGGGACCTATGGCTACACCTTC. This chain links TRBV27 with TRBJ1-2, with 9 positions matching TRBD1. V lost 6 bases to trimming and J lost 4 bases; unmatched junction nucleotides: 3. CDR3 length: 13 amino acids. The germline V gene has CDR1 MNHEY and CDR2 SMNVEV (reference sequence).

This clonotype was seen a handful of times. This sequence joins TRBV7-3 and TRBJ2-1, with a tentative D call TRBD1 (6 bases). The CDR3 has 11 residues. Between the trimmed V and J ends, which lost 5 bases and 10 bases, there was a span of 9 bases. Germline V gives CDR1 SGHTA, CDR2 FQGTGA. The CDR3 spells CASSIGTEQFF. DNA for the CDR3: TGTGCCAGCAGCATCGGGACAGAGCAGTTCTTC.

The sample holds a few counts of this clonotype. The CDR3 DNA reads TGTGCCAGCAGTTACCGTTACAGGGGGTACGAGCAGTACTTC. Protein: CASSYRYRGYEQYF. The chain carries TRBV6-5 and TRBJ2-7, with 8 bases fitting TRBD1. CDR1 MNHEY and CDR2 SVGAGI come from the germline V gene. The CDR3 consists of 14 residues. Trimming at V came to 2 bases and at J to 4 bases, leaving 4 bases not matched to a gene.

The sample holds many counts of this clonotype. This chain links TRBV27 with TRBJ2-1; 8 positions match TRBD2. CDR3 length: 15 residues. CDR1 and CDR2 from the germline V gene are MNHEY and SMNVEV (reference sequence). J was trimmed by 4 bases and V by 4 bases; bases with no gene match: 6. This CDR3 is CASSSSGRGYNEQFF. CDR3 sequence (DNA): TGTGCCAGCAGTTCGAGCGGGAGAGGGTACAATGAGCAGTTCTTC.

This chain uses TRBV7-9 with TRBJ2-1; TRBD2 agrees at 8 bases. CDR3 size: 12 residues. Unmatched junction bases numbered 5, after V lost 3 bases and J lost 13 bases. Germline-derived CDR1 and CDR2 are SEHNR and FQNEAQ (reference sequence). The DNA of the CDR3 is TGTGCCAGCAGCTTTCTACTAGCGGATCAGTTCTTC. Translating gives CASSFLLADQFF.

In DNA form, the CDR3 reads TGTGCCAGTAGTTTCACCTCATCTAGGACTAGCGGGAGGTACGAGCAGTACTTC. It encodes CASSFTSSRTSGRYEQYF. V gene TRBV19 combines with J gene TRBJ2-7; 14 positions agree with TRBD2. J gave up 4 bases and V 5 bases, and 13 bases lay outside the gene matches. Germline V gives CDR1 LNHDA, CDR2 SQIVND (reference sequence). The length of the CDR3 is 18 residues. The full variable domain, completed using reference TRBV19 and TRBJ2-7, is DGGITQSPKYLFRKEGQNVTLSCEQNLNHDAMYWYRQDPGQGLRLIYYSQIVNDFQKGDIAEGYSVSREKKESFPLTVTSAQKNPTAFYLCASSFTSSRTSGRYEQYFGPGTRLTVT.

The chain combines TRBV9 with TRBJ2-7; no reliable D call. From germline, CDR1 is SGDLS and CDR2 YYNGEE. Trimming stripped 4 bases from V and 0 bases from J, with 14 bases between. This CDR3 has 15 residues. The CDR3 bases are TGTGCCAGCAGCCCGACACCTACGCACTCCTACGAGCAGTACTTC. Translating it yields CASSPTPTHSYEQYF.

The chain is built from TRBV3-1 and TRBJ2-2, with D perhaps assigned TRBD1 or TRBD2 (5 bases each). The germline V and J ends were trimmed by 2 bases and 7 bases, with 8 bases remaining between them. The CDR3 extends over 13 amino acids. CDR1 LGHDT and CDR2 YNNKEL come from the germline V gene (reference sequence). CDR3 nucleotides: TGTGCCAGCAGCCAAATGGGGGACGGGGAGCTGTTTTTT. Translated, it gives CASSQMGDGELFF. Together with reference TRBV3-1 and TRBJ2-2, the CDR3 gives the full variable domain: DTAVSQTPKYLVTQMGNDKSIKCEQNLGHDTMYWYKQDSKKFLKIMFSYNNKELIINETVPNRFSPKSPDKAHLNLHINSLELGDSAVYFCASSQMGDGELFFGEGSRLTVL.

This clonotype occurred a few times. The chain employs TRBV6-1 and TRBJ1-2, with 7 bases matching TRBD1. Losses at the gene ends were 8 bases for V and 3 bases for J; bases not matched to a gene: 6. This CDR3 comprises 13 residues. From germline, CDR1 is MNHNS and CDR2 SASEGT. The CDR3, as DNA: TGTGCCAGCGGGGGACAGATATACTATGGCTACACCTTC. It yields the protein CASGGQIYYGYTF.

The CDR3 spells CASSFYAGGPGGELFF. DNA of the CDR3: TGTGCCAGCAGTTTTTATGCGGGAGGGCCGGGCGGGGAGCTGTTTTTT. V gene TRBV12-3 or TRBV12-4 combines with J gene TRBJ2-2; 9 bases match TRBD2. CDR3 length: 16 residues. Trimming cost V 3 bases and J 7 bases; bases outside gene matches: 9.

This clonotype was counted many times. The rearrangement joins TRBV2 to TRBJ2-7; D might be TRBD2 (6 bases). The CDR3 spans 15 residues. V shed 7 bases and J shed 3 bases, with 19 bases lying between them. From germline, CDR1 is SNHLY and CDR2 FYNNEI. The DNA of the CDR3 is TGTGCCAGCACCAGCGGGCCCCTAGTCGTCTACGAGCAGTACTTC. It encodes CASTSGPLVVYEQYF.

The gene calls are TRBV5-1 and TRBJ1-5; tentative D call: TRBD1 (6 bases). Trimming pared 0 bases from V and 0 bases from J, leaving 13 bases between. This CDR3 has 17 amino acids. CDR1 and CDR2 (germline): SGHRS, YFSETQ. This CDR3 reads CASSLGQDEDSNQPQHF. The CDR3 DNA is TGCGCCAGCAGCTTGGGACAGGATGAGGATAGCAATCAGCCCCAGCATTTT.

The gene calls are TRBV7-2 and TRBJ2-3, with 10 bases matching TRBD2. With 2 bases clipped from V and 5 bases from J, the junction kept 13 bases outside the gene matches. CDR3 size: 18 residues. The germline gives CDR1 SGHTA, CDR2 FQGNSA. The CDR3 nucleotides are TGTGCCAGCAGCTTATGGGGCAGCGGGAGGGCCGGGGGAGATACGCAGTATTTT. Its translation is CASSLWGSGRAGGDTQYF.

Only a few counts were recorded for this clonotype. The chain joins TRBV20-1 to TRBJ2-7, with D perhaps being TRBD1 or TRBD2 (5 bases each). The CDR3 sequence is 17 residues long. Per the germline V gene, CDR1 is DFQATT and CDR2 is SNEGSKA (reference sequence). Trimming took off 2 bases at V and 0 bases at J, with 20 bases between the two ends. CDR3 sequence: CSARPYGGFRVSYEQYF. CDR3 bases: TGCAGTGCTAGACCTTATGGGGGTTTCAGGGTCTCCTACGAGCAGTACTTC.

The rearrangement joins TRBV30 to TRBJ1-6, with D unclear. Trimming shortened V by 0 bases and J by 11 bases, and 11 bases separated the two germline ends. This CDR3 has 13 amino acids. Germline V lookup: CDR1 GTSNPN, CDR2 SVGIG (reference sequence). The CDR3 spells CAWSVGRKTPLHF. The CDR3 nucleotides are TGTGCCTGGAGTGTCGGGAGGAAGACACCCCTCCACTTT.

This clonotype occurred many times. The rearrangement joins TRBV12-3 or TRBV12-4 to TRBJ2-7; 7 bases are shared with TRBD2. The ends lost 2 bases at V and 2 bases at J; junction bases unmatched: 6. CDR3 length: 15 amino acids. The CDR3 region is CASSLRLAGPYEQYF. CDR3 nucleotides: TGTGCCAGCAGTTTAAGACTAGCAGGACCCTACGAGCAGTACTTC.

The chain couples TRBV19 to TRBJ1-2; no clear D. Germline CDR1 is LNHDA and CDR2 is SQIVND (reference sequence). The length of the CDR3 is 14 residues. V shed 1 base and J shed 4 bases, with 10 bases lying between them. The CDR3: CASSIVGRTYGYTF. In nucleotides, the CDR3 is TGTGCCAGTAGTATAGTAGGACGGACCTATGGCTACACCTTC.

In its sample, this clonotype was seen many times. V and J are TRBV24-1 and TRBJ2-3, with TRBD1 matching over 7 bases. Germline V CDR1 and CDR2: KGHDR, SFDVKD. This CDR3 region has 15 residues. J was trimmed by 6 bases and V by 2 bases; bases with no gene match: 7. CDR3 bases: TGTGCCACCAGTGATTCCGGGACAGCCAGGGATACGCAGTATTTT. Translation gives CATSDSGTARDTQYF.

The table lists this clonotype with many counts. The chain uses TRBV12-3 or TRBV12-4 and TRBJ1-5, with a possible D match to TRBD1 (6 bases). Trimming shortened V by 4 bases and J by 6 bases, and 10 bases separated the two germline ends. The CDR3 covers 13 residues. CDR3 sequence: CASSSKGGQPQHF. CDR3 nucleotides: TGTGCCAGCAGTTCTAAAGGGGGTCAGCCCCAGCATTTT.

This chain links TRBV5-1 with TRBJ2-7; TRBD1 agrees at 8 bases. This CDR3 has 15 amino acids. V shed 4 bases and J 1 base; nucleotides not matched to a gene: 7. Germline-derived CDR1 and CDR2 are SGHRS and YFSETQ. CDR3 loop: CASSLSTGGSYEQYF. The CDR3 DNA follows: TGCGCCAGCAGCCTGAGCACAGGGGGGTCCTACGAGCAGTACTTC.

The chain recombines TRBV18 with TRBJ1-5; TRBD1 is a possible D gene (6 bases). Trimming stripped 3 bases from V and 6 bases from J, with 21 bases between. The germline CDR1 and CDR2 sequences are KGHSH and LQKENI. The CDR3 is 17 residues long. CDR3 coding DNA: TGTGCCAGCTCACCGGAGTCACAGGGCCCGGGCAGTCAGCCCCAGCATTTT. It codes for CASSPESQGPGSQPQHF.

This clonotype was counted a few times. This chain connects TRBV29-1 to TRBJ2-2, with no clear D. V lost 3 bases and J lost 3, with 8 bases in between. Germline values: CDR1 SQVTM, CDR2 ANQGSEA. This CDR3 has 13 residues. The CDR3: CSVELIDTGELFF. The DNA of the CDR3 is TGCAGCGTTGAGTTAATCGACACCGGGGAGCTGTTTTTT.

This clonotype was detected a few times. The chain has TRBV6-1 and TRBJ2-2; no clear D gene. Trimming took 3 bases from V and 1 from J, leaving 6 bases between them. Per the germline V gene, CDR1 is MNHNS and CDR2 is SASEGT. This CDR3 contains 14 residues. The CDR3 DNA follows: TGTGCCAGCAGTGACGTGGGGAACACCGGGGAGCTGTTTTTT. Its protein is CASSDVGNTGELFF.

The rearrangement uses TRBV7-8 and TRBJ2-4, with D unclear. This CDR3 contains 16 residues. In germline, CDR1 is SGHVS, CDR2 FQNEAQ. Trimming stripped 5 bases from V and 4 bases from J, with 18 bases between. CDR3 DNA sequence: TGTGCCAGCAGCCCCGGACCCCGGGTACAGAAAAACATTCAGTACTTC. Translation: CASSPGPRVQKNIQYF. The whole variable domain, filled in from reference TRBV7-8 and TRBJ2-4, reads GAGVSQSPRYKVAKRGQDVALRCDPISGHVSLFWYQQALGQGPEFLTYFQNEAQLDKSGLPSDRFFAERPEGSVSTLKIQRTQQEDSAVYLCASSPGPRVQKNIQYFGAGTRLSVL.

This clonotype was counted only a few times. This CDR3 is CASSTSGGRTYTQYF. The DNA of the CDR3 is TGTGCCAGCAGCACATCAGGGGGTAGGACATATACGCAGTATTTT. V and J are TRBV7-6 and TRBJ2-3; 7 bases agree with TRBD1. The CDR3 is 15 amino acids. Germline CDR1 SGHVS, CDR2 FNYEAQ. V lost 5 bases to trimming and J lost 7 bases; unmatched junction nucleotides: 12.